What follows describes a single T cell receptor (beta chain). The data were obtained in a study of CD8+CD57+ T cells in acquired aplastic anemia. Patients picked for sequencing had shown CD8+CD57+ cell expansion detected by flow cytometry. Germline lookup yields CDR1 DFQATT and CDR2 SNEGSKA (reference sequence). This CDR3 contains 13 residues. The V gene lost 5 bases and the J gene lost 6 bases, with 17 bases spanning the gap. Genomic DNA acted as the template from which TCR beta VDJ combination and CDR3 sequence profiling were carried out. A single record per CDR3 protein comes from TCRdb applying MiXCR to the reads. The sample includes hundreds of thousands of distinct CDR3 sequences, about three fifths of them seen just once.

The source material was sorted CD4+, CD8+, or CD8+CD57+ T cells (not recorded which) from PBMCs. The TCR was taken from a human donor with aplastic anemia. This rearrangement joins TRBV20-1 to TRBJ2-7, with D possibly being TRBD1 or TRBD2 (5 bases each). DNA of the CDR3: TGCAGTGCTTGGAAGCAGGGACCCGGCGAGCAGTACTTC. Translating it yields CSAWKQGPGEQYF.